One and the same sample provided the 29 T cell receptor beta chains below, sequenced in a study of graft-versus-host responses after intestinal transplantation. These receptors' targets are unknown. Measured with immunoSEQ multiplex PCR; TCRdb has only the in-frame clones, and not every one. This sample has 100,000 to 120,000 clones; over 85% occur once, and the top ten carry 0.45% to 0.65%. This specimen was unstimulated CD8+ T cells sorted from spleen or lymph node cells, taken before intestinal transplant. The receptors here all came from a human donor who received an intestinal transplant.

V is TRBV5-4 and J is TRBJ2-3; D tentatively fits TRBD1 or TRBD2 (5 bases each). CDR1 and CDR2 from the germline V gene are SGHNT and YYREEE (reference sequence). Trimming shortened V by 4 bases and J by 0 bases, and 12 bases separated the two germline ends. This CDR3 has 15 amino acids. DNA of the CDR3: TGTGCCAGCAGCCCCGGGACGTCAAGCACAGATACGCAGTATTTT. Its translation is CASSPGTSSTDTQYF.

The J gene is TRBJ1-1, the V gene TRBV6-6; TRBD1 is a possible D gene (6 bases). Trimming left V 5 bases short and J 3 bases short, with 16 bases between. Per germline, CDR1 MNHNY and CDR2 SVGAGI (reference sequence). CDR3 length: 15 residues. CDR3 nucleotides: TGTGCCAGCAGTGCCGGGGGGGGCGGGTACACTGAAGCTTTCTTT. It codes for CASSAGGGGYTEAFF.

This chain links TRBV14 with TRBJ1-2; maybe TRBD1 (5 bases). Germline V gene data show CDR1 as SGHDN and CDR2 as FVKESK. The CDR3 extends over 16 amino acids. V was trimmed by 0 bases and J by 2 bases, leaving 13 bases between them. CDR3 DNA: TGTGCCAGCAGCCAAGATCTTCGGGGGGGGAACTATGGCTACACCTTC. Protein product: CASSQDLRGGNYGYTF. The whole variable domain, filled in from reference TRBV14 and TRBJ1-2, reads EAGVTQFPSHSVIEKGQTVTLRCDPISGHDNLYWYRRVMGKEIKFLLHFVKESKQDESGMPNNRFLAERTGGTYSTLKVQPAELEDSGVYFCASSQDLRGGNYGYTFGSGTRLTVV.

The V gene is TRBV6-5, the J gene TRBJ2-1; D may be TRBD2 (6 bases). The CDR3 has 13 residues. The germline V gene encodes CDR1 MNHEY and CDR2 SVGAGI. V was trimmed by 4 bases and J by 9 bases, leaving 13 bases between them. The CDR3: CASSSALAFEQFF. CDR3 DNA sequence: TGTGCCAGCAGTTCCGCCCTAGCGTTTGAGCAGTTCTTC.

The chain recombines TRBV7-6 with TRBJ2-2, with D perhaps TRBD1 (5 bases). Per germline, CDR1 SGHVS and CDR2 FNYEAQ. The CDR3 has 14 residues. V dropped 1 base and J dropped 6 bases, with 9 bases sitting between them. The DNA of the CDR3 is TGTGCCAGCAGCTTAGGCAGGGAAGCCGGGGAGCTGTTTTTT. It codes for CASSLGREAGELFF. The whole variable domain, filled in from reference TRBV7-6 and TRBJ2-2, reads GAGVSQSPRYKVTKRGQDVALRCDPISGHVSLYWYRQALGQGPEFLTYFNYEAQQDKSGLPNDRFSAERPEGSISTLTIQRTEQRDSAMYRCASSLGREAGELFFGEGSRLTVL.

The CDR3 DNA follows: TGTGCCAGCAGTTTCAGGGGGTCCTACGAGCAGTACTTC. It specifies CASSFRGSYEQYF. This chain uses TRBV28 with TRBJ2-5; TRBD1 matches at 7 bases. TRBJ2-7 explains the end of the DNA better; the J call may be wrong. The germline V gene has CDR1 MDHEN and CDR2 SYDVKM. The CDR3 totals 13 residues.

The chain employs TRBV27 and TRBJ2-1, with 8 bases identical to TRBD2. This CDR3 has 15 amino acids. Germline values: CDR1 MNHEY, CDR2 SMNVEV (reference sequence). V lost 8 bases, J lost 9 bases, and 15 bases stayed unmatched. The CDR3 coding sequence is TGTGCCAGCGGCCTAGGAGGACTAGCTGGGGTTGAGCAGTTCTTC. This translates into CASGLGGLAGVEQFF.

This clone has only one observation. CDR3 loop: CASSLRDRGMGRQFF. CDR3 in DNA: TGTGCCAGCAGTTTAAGGGACAGGGGAATGGGCAGGCAGTTCTTC. The chain has TRBV28 and TRBJ2-1, with 10 bases identical to TRBD1. The CDR3 length is 15 residues. CDR1 MDHEN and CDR2 SYDVKM come from the germline V gene. J gave up 12 bases and V 2 bases, and 10 bases lay outside the gene matches. Based on the CDR3 plus reference TRBV28 and TRBJ2-1, the full variable domain is DVKVTQSSRYLVKRTGEKVFLECVQDMDHENMFWYRQDPGLGLRLIYFSYDVKMKEKGDIPEGYSVSREKKERFSLILESASTNQTSMYLCASSLRDRGMGRQFFGPGTRLTVL.

The chain links TRBV28 to TRBJ1-5; possibly TRBD1 for D (6 bases). The CDR3 extends over 15 amino acids. V lost 2 bases, J lost 6 bases, and 14 bases lay in between. The germline gives CDR1 MDHEN, CDR2 SYDVKM. In nucleotides, the CDR3 is TGTGCCAGCAGTTTAACAGGGCGATTTAGTCAGCCCCAGCATTTT. This encodes CASSLTGRFSQPQHF.

The chain recombines TRBV9 with TRBJ2-1, with TRBD2 as a possible D gene (7 bases). This CDR3 contains 15 residues. Germline V gene data show CDR1 as SGDLS and CDR2 as YYNGEE. The germline V and J ends were trimmed by 2 bases and 5 bases, with 14 bases remaining between them. The CDR3 DNA is TGTGCCAGCAGCGTTTGGGGGGGGGCCAACAATGAGCAGTTCTTC. As protein: CASSVWGGANNEQFF.

On this clone itself: One end of the junction is discordant with germline, which a read error may explain. V gene TRBV7-7 combines with J gene TRBJ1-1; a possible D gene is TRBD1 (6 bases). CDR1 and CDR2 from the germline V gene are SSHAT and FNYEAQ (reference sequence). The CDR3 length is 15 residues. CDR3 sequence (DNA): TGTGCTAGCAGCCCCTACGGGGGACAATACACTGAAGCTTTCTTT. It specifies CASSPYGGQYTEAFF. Based on the CDR3 plus reference TRBV7-7 and TRBJ1-1, the full variable domain is GAGVSQSPRYKVTKRGQDVTLRCDPISSHATLYWYQQALGQGPEFLTYFNYEAQPDKSGLPSDRFSAERPEGSISTLTIQRTEQRDSAMYRCASSPYGGQYTEAFFGQGTRLTVV.

The V and J genes are TRBV28 and TRBJ2-3; tentatively, D is TRBD1 (5 bases). Germline V gene data show CDR1 as MDHEN and CDR2 as SYDVKM. The CDR3 loop spans 13 amino acids. The V end lost 4 bases, the J end lost 3 bases, and 8 bases lay between the germline ends. CDR3 coding DNA: TGTGCCAGCAGTTCGCAGGGAACAGATACGCAGTATTTT. The encoded protein is CASSSQGTDTQYF. Full variable domain (remainder filled in from reference TRBV28 and TRBJ2-3): DVKVTQSSRYLVKRTGEKVFLECVQDMDHENMFWYRQDPGLGLRLIYFSYDVKMKEKGDIPEGYSVSREKKERFSLILESASTNQTSMYLCASSSQGTDTQYFGPGTRLTVL.

The chain combines TRBV13 with TRBJ1-1; tentatively, D is TRBD1 (6 bases). Trimming cost V 5 bases and J 5 bases, with 18 bases left between them. Germline V gene sequence: CDR1 PRHDT, CDR2 FYEKMQ (reference sequence). The CDR3 runs to 15 residues. This chain's CDR3 is CASSPFQGLRTEAFF. The DNA of the CDR3 is TGTGCCAGCAGCCCATTCCAGGGGCTAAGGACTGAAGCTTTCTTT.

The chain combines TRBV4-1 with TRBJ2-5; D is undetermined. The CDR3 runs 16 residues. The germline V gene has CDR1 MGHRA and CDR2 YSYEKL. V lost 1 base and J 5 bases, leaving 17 bases between the germline ends. CDR3 coding DNA: TGCGCCAGCAGCCAAGGGTTGGTTAGACTCGGGGAGACCCAGTACTTC. Amino acids: CASSQGLVRLGETQYF.

V gene TRBV4-1 combines with J gene TRBJ1-5; the match to TRBD1 covers 10 bases. Germline CDR1 and CDR2: MGHRA and YSYEKL. J lost 1 base, V lost 2 bases, and 5 bases had no gene match. The CDR3 covers 17 residues. The CDR3 loop reads CASSQRQGAKSNQPQHF. CDR3 DNA sequence: TGCGCCAGCAGCCAAAGACAGGGGGCAAAGAGCAATCAGCCCCAGCATTTT.

V and J are TRBV28 and TRBJ2-6, with 7 bases lining up with TRBD2. The CDR3 runs 17 residues. Germline lookup yields CDR1 MDHEN and CDR2 SYDVKM. Trimming removed 3 bases from V and 1 base from J; junction bases left unmatched: 6. The CDR3, as DNA: TGTGCCAGCAGTTTGACGGGAGGTCTTTCTGGGGCCAACGTCCTGACTTTC. This translates into CASSLTGGLSGANVLTF.

The genes are TRBV10-1 and TRBJ2-3; 9 bases fit TRBD1. The CDR3 totals 14 residues. Germline loops: CDR1 WNHNN, CDR2 SYGVQD (reference sequence). With V trimmed by 6 bases and J by 0 bases, 1 base remained unmatched. The CDR3 protein is CASRGQGSTDTQYF. CDR3 coding DNA: TGCGCCAGCAGAGGACAGGGGAGCACAGATACGCAGTATTTT.

The genes are TRBV7-2 and TRBJ2-7; D could derive from TRBD1 or TRBD2 (6 bases each). V was cut by 0 bases and J by 2 bases, with 26 bases left in between. Germline CDR1 reads SGHTA; CDR2 reads FQGNSA. This CDR3 has 20 residues. The CDR3, as DNA: TGTGCCAGCAGCTTAGCTCCAAGCGACGGAGGGGGTTCCCTAACCTACGAGCAGTACTTC. Translated, it gives CASSLAPSDGGGSLTYEQYF.

J is TRBJ2-6 and V is TRBV7-9; D gene ambiguous. This CDR3 region has 15 residues. The germline V gene has CDR1 SEHNR and CDR2 FQNEAQ (reference sequence). Between the trimmed V and J ends, which lost 5 bases and 0 bases, there was a span of 8 bases. CDR3 sequence: CASSIFSSGANVLTF. The CDR3 DNA reads TGTGCCAGCAGCATTTTTAGCTCTGGGGCCAACGTCCTGACTTTC. The full variable domain, with the rest looked up from reference TRBV7-9 and TRBJ2-6, is DTGVSQNPRHKITKRGQNVTFRCDPISEHNRLYWYRQTLGQGPEFLTYFQNEAQLEKSRLLSDRFSAERPKGSFSTLEIQRTEQGDSAMYLCASSIFSSGANVLTFGAGSRLTVL.

This sequence joins TRBV12-5 and TRBJ1-2; maybe TRBD1 (5 bases). V dropped 2 bases and J dropped 6 bases, with 10 bases sitting between them. The V gene's germline CDR1 is LGHNT and CDR2 FRNRAP. CDR3 length equals 13 residues. The CDR3 nucleotides are TGTGCTAGTGGTTTGTTCAGGGATCATGGCTACACCTTC. Protein: CASGLFRDHGYTF.

With regard to this clone: The same CDR3 also results from other DNA sequences found in this sample. V and J are TRBV4-1 and TRBJ2-7, with D uncertain. The CDR3 consists of 13 residues. V gave up 0 bases and J gave up 4 bases, with 7 bases separating them. Germline V CDR1 and CDR2: MGHRA, YSYEKL. DNA for the CDR3: TGCGCCAGCAGCCAAGATACGGCTTACGAGCAGTACTTC. Translating gives CASSQDTAYEQYF.

This chain connects TRBV27 to TRBJ1-2; tentatively, D is TRBD1 (6 bases). The germline V gene encodes CDR1 MNHEY and CDR2 SMNVEV (reference sequence). CDR3 size: 16 residues. Deletions cut 1 base from V and 7 bases from J, with 19 bases between. CDR3 sequence: CASSLLTRRGTGGYTF. DNA for the CDR3: TGTGCCAGCAGTTTATTAACCCGCAGGGGAACTGGTGGCTACACCTTC.

This chain links TRBV27 with TRBJ1-5; D uncertain. Per the germline V gene, CDR1 is MNHEY and CDR2 is SMNVEV (reference sequence). V lost 2 bases and J lost 8, with 10 bases in between. The CDR3 loop spans 13 amino acids. The chain's CDR3 is CASSLVWGKPQHF. As DNA, the CDR3 is TGTGCCAGCAGTTTAGTTTGGGGTAAGCCCCAGCATTTT.

The gene calls are TRBV19 and TRBJ2-1; 13 positions agree with TRBD2. The CDR3 length is 16 residues. With V trimmed by 3 bases and J by 4 bases, 3 bases remained unmatched. Germline V CDR1 and CDR2: LNHDA, SQIVND (reference sequence). The CDR3 DNA reads as TGTGCCAGTAGTATGGGGACTAGCGGGATTTACAATGAGCAGTTCTTC. It codes for CASSMGTSGIYNEQFF.

V gene TRBV28 combines with J gene TRBJ1-5; D possibly corresponds to TRBD1 (6 bases). Germline values: CDR1 MDHEN, CDR2 SYDVKM. This CDR3 comprises 13 residues. Trimming removed 11 bases from V and 10 bases from J, with 21 bases in between. The CDR3 region has the DNA TGTGCCGGAAAAACGGGGGGCTACGGTCCCCAGCATTTT. It specifies CAGKTGGYGPQHF.

The chain links TRBV4-1 to TRBJ2-4, with TRBD1 matching 8 bases. The CDR3 consists of 15 residues. Germline CDR1 reads MGHRA; CDR2 reads YSYEKL. V lost 0 bases and J lost 8; bases outside the gene matches: 6. CDR3 sequence reads: CASSQEGRGRDIQYF. The CDR3, as DNA: TGCGCCAGCAGCCAAGAAGGCAGGGGGCGAGACATTCAGTACTTC.

The chain is built from TRBV28 and TRBJ1-5; D is ambiguous. V dropped 3 bases and J dropped 11 bases, with 8 bases sitting between them. Per germline, CDR1 MDHEN and CDR2 SYDVKM. The CDR3 is 11 residues long. Here the CDR3 DNA reads TGTGCCAGCAGTTTTAACGGGGCCCAGCATTTT. This sequence encodes CASSFNGAQHF. The variable domain in full, completed from reference TRBV28 and TRBJ1-5, reads DVKVTQSSRYLVKRTGEKVFLECVQDMDHENMFWYRQDPGLGLRLIYFSYDVKMKEKGDIPEGYSVSREKKERFSLILESASTNQTSMYLCASSFNGAQHFGDGTRLSIL.

V and J are TRBV29-1 and TRBJ1-1, with no clear D. This CDR3 has 13 residues. V lost 5 bases, J lost 4 bases, and 14 bases lay in between. Germline V gene sequence: CDR1 SQVTM, CDR2 ANQGSEA. CDR3 sequence (DNA): TGCAGCGTTTTCGGGCCATACGCCACTGAAGCTTTCTTT. Translated: CSVFGPYATEAFF. The full variable domain, completed using reference TRBV29-1 and TRBJ1-1, is SAVISQKPSRDICQRGTSLTIQCQVDSQVTMMFWYRQQPGQSLTLIATANQGSEATYESGFVIDKFPISRPNLTFSTLTVSNMSPEDSSIYLCSVFGPYATEAFFGQGTRLTVV.

This chain joins TRBV19 and TRBJ2-1; D not certain. In germline, CDR1 is LNHDA, CDR2 SQIVND (reference sequence). This CDR3 contains 11 residues. The V gene lost 6 bases and the J gene lost 9 bases, with 9 bases spanning the gap. The CDR3 spells CASSRSSEQFF. The CDR3 DNA follows: TGTGCCAGTAGCCGGTCGTCTGAGCAGTTCTTC.